The 3 T cell receptor beta chains listed next were all sequenced from one sample in a study of T cell clonotyping in hematopoietic cell transplantation. Sequencing was performed with immunoSEQ multiplex PCR; in TCRdb, only in-frame clones are kept and a portion is missing. The sample includes approximately 16,000 clones, approximately 83% seen only once; the top ten take roughly 4.3%. Specimen: peripheral blood mononuclear cells. The source of these receptors is a woman between 35 and 50 years old in good health. Some clones in this sample may be carry-over from other donors' samples.

The rearrangement links TRBV14 to TRBJ2-3, with D perhaps matching TRBD1 (5 bases). Trimming cost V 1 base and J 0 bases, with 8 bases left between them. CDR3 length: 15 residues. CDR1 SGHDN and CDR2 FVKESK come from the germline V gene. CDR3 sequence (DNA): TGTGCCAGCAGCCAAGGGGGCACTAGCACAGATACGCAGTATTTT. This encodes CASSQGGTSTDTQYF.

The rearrangement uses TRBV4-2 and TRBJ2-3, with 11 bases identical to TRBD2. The CDR3 extends over 16 amino acids. CDR1 is LGHNA and CDR2 is YNFKEQ in the germline V gene. V gave up 0 bases and J gave up 4 bases; unmatched junction bases: 3. The CDR3 region has the DNA TGTGCCAGCAGCCAAGAACTAGCGGGAGCCGCAGATACGCAGTATTTT. Its translation is CASSQELAGAADTQYF.

V usage is TRBV2 and J usage is TRBJ1-2; D gene uncertain. Trimming took off 3 bases at V and 4 bases at J, with 12 bases between the two ends. This CDR3 spans 14 amino acids. From germline, CDR1 is SNHLY and CDR2 FYNNEI. CDR3 coding DNA: TGTGCCAGCAGTGACGAAGGAGCTCGCTATGGCTACACCTTC. Encoded protein: CASSDEGARYGYTF.